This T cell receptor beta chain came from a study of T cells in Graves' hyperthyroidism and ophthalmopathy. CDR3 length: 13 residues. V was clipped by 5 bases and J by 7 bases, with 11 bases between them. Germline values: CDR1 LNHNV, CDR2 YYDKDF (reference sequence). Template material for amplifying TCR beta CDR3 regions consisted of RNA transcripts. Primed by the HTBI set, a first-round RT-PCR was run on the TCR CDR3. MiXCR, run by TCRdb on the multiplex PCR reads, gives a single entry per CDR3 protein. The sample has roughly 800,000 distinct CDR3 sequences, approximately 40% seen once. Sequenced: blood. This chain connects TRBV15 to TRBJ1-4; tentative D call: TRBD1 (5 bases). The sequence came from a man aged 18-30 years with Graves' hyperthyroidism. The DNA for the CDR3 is TGTGCCACCAGCTACCGGGGGGGTGAAAAACTGTTTTTT. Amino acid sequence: CATSYRGGEKLFF. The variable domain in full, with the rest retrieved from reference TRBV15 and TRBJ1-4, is DAMVIQNPRYQVTQFGKPVTLSCSQTLNHNVMYWYQQKSSQAPKLLFHYYDKDFNNEADTPDNFQSRRPNTSFCFLDIRSPGLGDTAMYLCATSYRGGEKLFFGSGTQLSVL.